The clone carrying this T cell receptor beta chain was seen only a few times. This sample is drawn from a study of blood T cells in healthy people across ages. Combining a sample-barcoded 5' primer with a J-beta primer mix, a second PCR ran for about 7 to 11 cycles. TCRdb passed the 5' RACE reads through MiXCR, listing each CDR3 protein once. Of roughly 1,500,000 distinct CDR3 sequences listed, 35% to 45% are singletons. The sequence came from a woman aged 18-29 years in good health. The specimen sequenced was blood.

The CDR3: CASSSNKYEQFF. CDR3 nucleotides: TGTGCCAGCAGTTCCAATAAGTATGAGCAGTTCTTC. The chain recombines TRBV12-3 or TRBV12-4 with TRBJ2-1; no clear D gene. V dropped 4 bases and J dropped 8 bases, with 9 bases sitting between them. The CDR3 contains 12 residues.